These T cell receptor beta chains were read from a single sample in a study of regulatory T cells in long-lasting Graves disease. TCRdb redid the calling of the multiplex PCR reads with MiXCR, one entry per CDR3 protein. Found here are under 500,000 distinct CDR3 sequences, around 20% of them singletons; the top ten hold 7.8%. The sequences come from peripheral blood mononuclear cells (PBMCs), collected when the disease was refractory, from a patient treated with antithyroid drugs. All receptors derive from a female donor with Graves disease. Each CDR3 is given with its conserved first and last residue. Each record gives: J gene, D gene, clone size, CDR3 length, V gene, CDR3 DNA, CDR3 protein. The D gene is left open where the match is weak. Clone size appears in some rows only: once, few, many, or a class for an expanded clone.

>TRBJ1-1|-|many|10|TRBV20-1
TGCAGTGCTAGAATCCGGGAGGTTTTCTTT
CSARIREVFF
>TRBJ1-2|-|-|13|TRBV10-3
TGTGCCATCAGTGACGGGGGACCCTATGGCTACACCTTC
CAISDGGPYGYTF
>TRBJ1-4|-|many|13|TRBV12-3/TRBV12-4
TGTGCCAGCAGTTTATCAGAGAATGAAAGACTGTTTTTT
CASSLSENERLFF
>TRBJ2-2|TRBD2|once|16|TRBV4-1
TGCGCCAGCAGCCCTCTAGCGGGAGAGAACACCGGGGAGCTGTTTTTT
CASSPLAGENTGELFF
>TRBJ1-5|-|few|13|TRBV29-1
TGCAGCGTTGAAGGGGGGGCCAATCAGCCCCAGCATTTT
CSVEGGANQPQHF
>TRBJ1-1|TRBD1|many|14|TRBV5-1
TGCGCCAGCAGCATGGGACAGTCGAACACTGAAGCTTTCTTT
CASSMGQSNTEAFF
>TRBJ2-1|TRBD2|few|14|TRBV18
TGTGCCAGCTCACCGGCGGGAGGTTACAATGAGCAGTTCTTC
CASSPAGGYNEQFF
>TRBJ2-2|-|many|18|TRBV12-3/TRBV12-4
TGTGCCACCACCCCCCTCCCCGTTCGGCGGGCGAACACCGGGGAGCTGTTTTTT
CATTPLPVRRANTGELFF
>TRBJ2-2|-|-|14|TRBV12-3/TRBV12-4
TGTGCCAGCAGCCAAGGATCGAACACCGGGGAGCTGTTTTTT
CASSQGSNTGELFF
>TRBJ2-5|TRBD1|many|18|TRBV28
TGTGCCAGCAGTACGGACAGGGAACTATTTGTATTGGGAGAGACCCAGTACTTC
CASSTDRELFVLGETQYF
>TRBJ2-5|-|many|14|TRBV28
TGTGCCAGCAATCTATCCGGGGCCGAAGAGACCCAGTACTTC
CASNLSGAEETQYF
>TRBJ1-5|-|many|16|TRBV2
TGTGCCAGCAGTGATAATGCTGGGAGGGTTCACCAGCCCCAGCATTTT
CASSDNAGRVHQPQHF
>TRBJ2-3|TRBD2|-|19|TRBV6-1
TGTGCCAGCAGTGGACTAGCGGGAGGACCTCAAGTGGGCACAGATACGCAGTATTTT
CASSGLAGGPQVGTDTQYF
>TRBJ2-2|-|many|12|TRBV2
TGTGCCAGCAGTGAAAATGTGGGGGAGCTGTTTTTT
CASSENVGELFF
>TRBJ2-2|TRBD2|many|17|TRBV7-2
TGTGCCAGCAGTCATATTGGGACTAGCGGGAACACCGGGGAGCTGTTTTTT
CASSHIGTSGNTGELFF
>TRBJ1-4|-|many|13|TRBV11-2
TGTGCCAGCAGCTGGAGGGGGGATGAAAAACTGTTTTTT
CASSWRGDEKLFF
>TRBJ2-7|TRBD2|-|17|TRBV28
TGTGCCAGCAGTTTATTAGTAGGACTAGCGGGATCCTACGAGCAGTACTTC
CASSLLVGLAGSYEQYF
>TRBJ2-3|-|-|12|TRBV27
TGTGCCAGCATGCTAGGCACAGATACGCAGTATTTT
CASMLGTDTQYF
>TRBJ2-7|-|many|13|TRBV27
TGTGCCAGCACGATGGGACCCAACTACGAGCAGTACTTC
CASTMGPNYEQYF
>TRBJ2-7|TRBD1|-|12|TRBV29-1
TGCAGCGTTCTACAGGGGGTGGGGGAGCAGTACTTC
CSVLQGVGEQYF
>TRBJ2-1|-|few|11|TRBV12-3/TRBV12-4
TGTGCCAGCAGTAGAGTAAATGAGCAGTTCTTC
CASSRVNEQFF
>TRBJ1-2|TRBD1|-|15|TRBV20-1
TGCAGTGCTCCTCCTACAGGGGTGGTAGGCTATGGCTACACCTTC
CSAPPTGVVGYGYTF
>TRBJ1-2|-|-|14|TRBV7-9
TGTGCCAGCAGCTTAGGATTGCGCAGCTATGGCTACACCTTC
CASSLGLRSYGYTF
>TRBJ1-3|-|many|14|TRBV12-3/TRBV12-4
TGTGCCAGCAGTCTAACACGCTCTGGAAACACCATATATTTT
CASSLTRSGNTIYF
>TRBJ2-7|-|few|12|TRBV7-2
TGTGCCAGCAGCTCCGCTGGCCTCGAGCAGTACTTC
CASSSAGLEQYF
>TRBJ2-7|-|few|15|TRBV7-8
TGTGCCAGCAGGGGAGCGGTCCCAAGCTCCTACGAGCAGTACTTC
CASRGAVPSSYEQYF
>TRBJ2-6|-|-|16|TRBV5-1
TGCGCCAGCAGCTTAAAGGGCTCTGGAGGGGCCAACGTCCTGACTTTC
CASSLKGSGGANVLTF
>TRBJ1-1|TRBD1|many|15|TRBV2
TGTGCCAGCAGGTTAGGACAGGCCATCGCCACTGAAGCTTTCTTT
CASRLGQAIATEAFF
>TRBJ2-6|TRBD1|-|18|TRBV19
TGTGCCAGTAAGCCAGGGGGCATCCCCCTCTCTGGGGCCAACGTCCTGACTTTC
CASKPGGIPLSGANVLTF
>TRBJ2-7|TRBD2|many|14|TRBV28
TGTGCCAGCACAATGACTAGCGGTCCCTGGGAGCAGTACTTC
CASTMTSGPWEQYF
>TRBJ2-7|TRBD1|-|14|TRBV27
TGTGCCAGCAGCACAGGGGGCTTCTCCTACGAGCAGTACTTC
CASSTGGFSYEQYF
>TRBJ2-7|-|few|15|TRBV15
TGTGCCACCAGCGGGCCGGACAGCCCCACCTACGAGCAGTACTTC
CATSGPDSPTYEQYF
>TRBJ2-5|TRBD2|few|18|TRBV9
TGTGCCAGCAGCCCCCCGGCGGGGTGGACTAGCGAACAAGAGACCCAGTACTTC
CASSPPAGWTSEQETQYF
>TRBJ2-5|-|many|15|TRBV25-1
TGTGCCAGCAGTGAATCCCCCGGAGATCAAGAGACCCAGTACTTC
CASSESPGDQETQYF
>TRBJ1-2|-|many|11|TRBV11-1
TGTGCGAGTAGCGAGAACTATGGCTACACCTTC
CASSENYGYTF
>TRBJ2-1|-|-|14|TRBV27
TGTGCCACCTCGAGGCTCAGCTCCTACAATGAGCAGTTCTTC
CATSRLSSYNEQFF
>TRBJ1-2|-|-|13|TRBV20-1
TGCAGTGCTAGAGCCGCAGAAAACTATGGCTACACCTTC
CSARAAENYGYTF
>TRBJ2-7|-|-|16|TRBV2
TGTGCCAGCAGTGAAGTGGGGACATCCTTAGCCTACGAGCAGTACTTC
CASSEVGTSLAYEQYF
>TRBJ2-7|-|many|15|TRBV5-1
TGCGCCAGCAGTTTGGGATTGTCAGGGTCCTACGAGCAGTACTTC
CASSLGLSGSYEQYF
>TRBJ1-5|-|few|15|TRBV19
TGTGCCAGTAGTACTACCCGGGGTAGCAATCAGCCCCAGCATTTT
CASSTTRGSNQPQHF
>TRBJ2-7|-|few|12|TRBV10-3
TGTGCCAGCGGAGGGGGATACGAAGAGCAGTACTTC
CASGGGYEEQYF
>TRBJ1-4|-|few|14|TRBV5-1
TGCGCCAGCAGCTTGGGACCGAATAATGAAAAACTGTTTTTT
CASSLGPNNEKLFF
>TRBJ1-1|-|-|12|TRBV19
TGTGCCAGTAGTGAAGGGGTCACTGAAGCTTTCTTT
CASSEGVTEAFF
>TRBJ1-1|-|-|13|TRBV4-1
TGCGCCAGCAGCTCGGAATTAGGCACTGAAGCTTTCTTT
CASSSELGTEAFF
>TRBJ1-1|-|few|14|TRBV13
TGTGCCAGCAGCTTAGTCCGCAACCTGACTGAAGCTTTCTTT
CASSLVRNLTEAFF
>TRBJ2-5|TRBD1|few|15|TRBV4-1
TGCGCCAGCAGCCAAGGGGGACAGGGGAAGAAGACCCAGTACTTC
CASSQGGQGKKTQYF
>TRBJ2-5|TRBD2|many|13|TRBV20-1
TGCAGTGCTGAGAGACTAGCTACGGAGACCCAGTACTTC
CSAERLATETQYF
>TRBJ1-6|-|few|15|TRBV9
TGTGCCAGCAGCGTAGATGAGGGAGGGAGTTCACCCCTCCACTTT
CASSVDEGGSSPLHF
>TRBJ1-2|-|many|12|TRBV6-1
TGTGCCAGCAGTGGGGCCACCTATGGCTACACCTTC
CASSGATYGYTF
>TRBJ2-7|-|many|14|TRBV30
TGTGCCTGGAGGGGGTTAAGGAACTCCTACGAGCAGTACTTC
CAWRGLRNSYEQYF
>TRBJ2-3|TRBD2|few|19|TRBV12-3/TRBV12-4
TGTGCCAGCAATCTGCCCGGGACTAGCGGGAGGATCGGCACAGATACGCAGTATTTT
CASNLPGTSGRIGTDTQYF
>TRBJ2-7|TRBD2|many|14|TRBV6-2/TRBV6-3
TGTGCCAGCCTTCCCAGCGGGGGAGTGACTGTCCAGTACTTC
CASLPSGGVTVQYF
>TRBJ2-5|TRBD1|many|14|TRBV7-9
TGTGCCAGCAGCTGGACAGGGTTCGAGGTGACCCAGTACTTC
CASSWTGFEVTQYF
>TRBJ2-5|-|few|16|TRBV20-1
TGCAGTGCTACGGGTCCTCTGGGGGATAAGGAAGAGACCCAGTACTTC
CSATGPLGDKEETQYF